The rows below give T cell receptor beta chains drawn from one sample of a study of CD8+ T cells in alopecia areata. The repertoire was sequenced with immunoSEQ multiplex PCR; TCRdb's copy has only in-frame clones and lacks some. The table has roughly 120,000 clones, 55% to 70% seen once; the top ten hold about 3%. The sample consisted of CD4+ T cells sorted from blood. The receptors stem from a human donor in good health. CDR3s include the opening cysteine and the closing phenylalanine or tryptophan. D genes are given only for firm matches. Size tells how often a clone was seen (once, few, many) or the class of an expanded clone, and some rows leave it out.

size: NA; V: TRBV30; J: TRBJ2-7; D: NA; CDR3: CAWSASGAHEQYF; DNA: TGTGCCTGGAGTGCTTCGGGGGCACACGAGCAGTACTTC
size: NA; V: TRBV2; J: TRBJ2-1; D: NA; CDR3: CASSEQAGAGNEQFF; DNA: TGTGCCAGCAGTGAACAGGCGGGGGCTGGCAATGAGCAGTTCTTC
size: few; V: TRBV5-1; J: TRBJ1-2; D: NA; CDR3: CASSLFTDANGYTF; DNA: TGCGCCAGCAGCTTGTTTACAGATGCAAATGGCTACACCTTC
size: NA; V: TRBV25-1; J: TRBJ1-1; D: TRBD1; CDR3: CASSPWGQLNTEAFF; DNA: TGTGCCAGCAGTCCCTGGGGACAGTTGAACACTGAAGCTTTCTTT
size: NA; V: TRBV29-1; J: TRBJ2-7; D: NA; CDR3: CSVRGLGEGLQYF; DNA: TGCAGCGTACGAGGACTGGGAGAGGGGCTTCAGTACTTC
size: NA; V: TRBV2; J: TRBJ2-1; D: NA; CDR3: CASRGPRPGEFF; DNA: TGTGCCAGCAGGGGCCCTAGGCCTGGGGAGTTCTTC
size: NA; V: TRBV9; J: TRBJ1-2; D: NA; CDR3: CASSPNSNYGYTF; DNA: TGTGCCAGCAGTCCGAATAGTAACTATGGCTACACCTTC
size: NA; V: TRBV7-2; J: TRBJ2-7; D: NA; CDR3: CASSSTELGSYEQYF; DNA: TGTGCCAGCAGCTCGACTGAATTAGGGTCCTACGAGCAGTACTTC
size: many; V: TRBV2; J: TRBJ2-3; D: TRBD2; CDR3: CASSGDWLAGDTDTQYF; DNA: TGTGCCAGCAGTGGGGACTGGCTAGCGGGGGACACAGATACGCAGTATTTT
size: once; V: TRBV19; J: TRBJ1-6; D: TRBD1; CDR3: CASSRTGTNSPLHF; DNA: TGTGCCAGTAGTCGGACAGGGACTAATTCACCCCTCCACTTT
size: few; V: TRBV5-4; J: TRBJ2-5; D: TRBD2; CDR3: CASRRPGGETQYF; DNA: TGTGCCAGCAGGCGACCGGGGGGGGAGACCCAGTACTTC
size: NA; V: TRBV5-6; J: TRBJ1-1; D: TRBD1; CDR3: CASSPDRRNTEAFF; DNA: TGTGCCAGCAGCCCGGACAGGAGGAACACTGAAGCTTTCTTT
size: NA; V: TRBV5-1; J: TRBJ2-7; D: NA; CDR3: CASSRQGDLTYEQYF; DNA: TGCGCCAGCAGCCGTCAGGGCGATCTTACCTACGAGCAGTACTTC
size: few; V: TRBV28; J: TRBJ1-2; D: NA; CDR3: CASSSDYGYTF; DNA: TGTGCCAGCAGTTCGGACTATGGCTACACCTTC